These 18 T cell receptor beta chains originate from one sample sequenced in a study of cytomegalovirus exposure and HLA in healthy donors. PCR amplification relied on 60 Vbeta primers (plus 13 Jbeta primers). Data came from immunoSEQ multiplex PCR; TCRdb stores just in-frame clones and leaves some out. The sample shows about 200,000 clones, around 83% of them seen only once. The specimen was PBMCs. These TCRs come from a woman aged 45-65 years in good health and CMV-seropositive.

This chain uses TRBV7-3 with TRBJ2-2, with D maybe TRBD1 (6 bases). Germline CDR1 reads SGHTA; CDR2 reads FQGTGA. This CDR3 has 12 residues. V lost 5 bases and J 8 bases, leaving 9 bases between the germline ends. CDR3 coding DNA: TGTGCCAGCAGCCCACAGGGAGGGGAGCTGTTTTTT. Residues: CASSPQGGELFF.

Details on this clone: The junction differs from germline at one of its ends, possibly a read error. The chain carries TRBV7-2 and TRBJ1-1, with unresolved D. In germline, CDR1 is SGHTA, CDR2 FQGNSA. CDR3 length equals 12 residues. The CDR3 region has the DNA TGTGCCGGCAGCTTAGTGCCAACCGGGGCTTTCTTT. Amino acids: CAGSLVPTGAFF. Full variable domain (outside the CDR3, taken from reference TRBV7-2 and TRBJ1-1): GAGVSQSPSNKVTEKGKDVELRCDPISGHTALYWYRQSLGQGLEFLIYFQGNSAPDKSGLPSDRFSAERTGGSVSTLTIQRTQQEDSAVYLCAGSLVPTGAFFGQGTRLTVV.

V is TRBV6-5 and J is TRBJ1-2, with 7 bases identical to TRBD1. V lost 5 bases and J lost 6; bases outside the gene matches: 9. Germline values: CDR1 MNHEY, CDR2 SVGAGI. The CDR3 has 14 residues. CDR3 bases: TGTGCCAGCAGTCGGGACAGAGGACCGGATGGCTACACCTTC. Residues: CASSRDRGPDGYTF.

This rearrangement joins TRBV29-1 to TRBJ2-3, with 9 positions matching TRBD2. Per the germline V gene, CDR1 is SQVTM and CDR2 is ANQGSEA. The V and J ends lost 7 bases and 5 bases, in that order; junction bases with no gene match: 13. The CDR3 is 15 residues long. As DNA, the CDR3 is TGCAGCGCAAAACTCTTAGCGGGAGCGGGAGATACGCAGTATTTT. It is translated as CSAKLLAGAGDTQYF.

The rearrangement uses TRBV7-8 and TRBJ2-7; 7 bases are shared with TRBD2. The CDR3 sequence is 15 residues long. The V gene end was trimmed by 2 bases and the J gene end by 5 bases; junction bases not matched to a gene: 9. Germline assignment: CDR1 SGHVS and CDR2 FQNEAQ. This chain's CDR3 is CASSLSGASGHEQYF. DNA for the CDR3: TGTGCCAGCAGCTTATCTGGGGCTAGCGGCCACGAGCAGTACTTC.

V is TRBV28 and J is TRBJ1-5, with TRBD1 identical over 9 bases. CDR3 length: 15 residues. CDR1 is MDHEN, CDR2 SYDVKM, per germline. J gave up 4 bases and V 2 bases, and 3 bases lay outside the gene matches. CDR3 coding DNA: TGTGCCAGCAGTTTACGGGACAGGGTGAATCAGCCCCAGCATTTT. This sequence encodes CASSLRDRVNQPQHF. Supplemented by reference TRBV28 and TRBJ1-5, the full variable domain reads DVKVTQSSRYLVKRTGEKVFLECVQDMDHENMFWYRQDPGLGLRLIYFSYDVKMKEKGDIPEGYSVSREKKERFSLILESASTNQTSMYLCASSLRDRVNQPQHFGDGTRLSIL.

As DNA, the CDR3 is TGTGCCATCAGTGAGTCGACCAGGGGGCACAATCAGCCCCAGCATTTT. It specifies CAISESTRGHNQPQHF. This chain uses TRBV10-3 with TRBJ1-5, with 8 positions matching TRBD1. CDR1 is ENHRY, CDR2 SYGVKD, per germline. V lost 0 bases to trimming and J lost 3 bases; unmatched junction nucleotides: 4. This CDR3 is built from 16 residues.

The CDR3 DNA sequence: TGTGCCAGCAGGAGGGGGGGCGATGAGCAGTTCTTC. This encodes CASRRGGDEQFF. The chain links TRBV6-5 to TRBJ2-1, with a tentative D call TRBD2 (7 bases). Trimming stripped 6 bases from V and 8 bases from J, with 11 bases between. The CDR3 covers 12 residues. Looked up from germline, CDR1 is MNHEY and CDR2 is SVGAGI.

The chain joins TRBV28 to TRBJ1-5; D remains unclear. Trimming took off 7 bases at V and 7 bases at J, with 8 bases between the two ends. This CDR3 has 11 residues. Germline CDR1 reads MDHEN; CDR2 reads SYDVKM. CDR3: CASNSKQPQHF. CDR3 coding DNA: TGTGCCAGCAACTCGAAGCAGCCCCAGCATTTT.

This clone is a singleton in its sample. The chain combines TRBV19 with TRBJ2-1; 7 bases map to TRBD1. The trim removed 7 bases at V and 5 bases at J, leaving 17 bases unmatched. Germline V gene data show CDR1 as LNHDA and CDR2 as SQIVND (reference sequence). CDR3 length equals 17 residues. The CDR3 region has the DNA TGTGCCAGTACCACGAGGGGCAGGGGGACACAGGACAATGAGCAGTTCTTC. This codes for CASTTRGRGTQDNEQFF.

The chain uses TRBV15 and TRBJ1-1; D possibly corresponds to TRBD1 (6 bases). V lost 3 bases, J lost 3 bases, and 11 bases lay in between. The CDR3 loop spans 14 amino acids. Germline-derived CDR1 and CDR2 are LNHNV and YYDKDF (reference sequence). The CDR3 DNA reads as TGTGCCACCAGCAGCTTACAGGGAGACACTGAAGCTTTCTTT. This encodes CATSSLQGDTEAFF.

Only one count was recorded for this clone. In the same sample, other DNA sequences code for this CDR3. The CDR3 DNA reads TGTGCCAGCAGCCCTGGACTAGCGGGACTTGAGACCCAGTACTTC. As protein: CASSPGLAGLETQYF. The chain employs TRBV7-9 and TRBJ2-5; 12 bases agree with TRBD2. This CDR3 is 15 amino acids long. CDR1 and CDR2 (germline): SEHNR, FQNEAQ (reference sequence). Losses at the gene ends were 5 bases for V and 5 bases for J; bases not matched to a gene: 6.

This chain uses TRBV18 with TRBJ2-5; possible D gene TRBD1, 5 bases. Trimming took off 6 bases at V and 3 bases at J, with 11 bases between the two ends. The CDR3 runs to 13 residues. Germline CDR1 KGHSH, CDR2 LQKENI. The CDR3 sequence: CASSLQGEETQYF. The DNA for the CDR3 is TGTGCCAGCTCTCTCCAGGGTGAAGAGACCCAGTACTTC. The variable domain in full, with the rest retrieved from reference TRBV18 and TRBJ2-5, is NAGVMQNPRHLVRRRGQEARLRCSPMKGHSHVYWYRQLPEEGLKFMVYLQKENIIDESGMPKERFSAEFPKEGPSILRIQQVVRGDSAAYFCASSLQGEETQYFGPGTRLLVL.

This sequence joins TRBV7-3 and TRBJ1-5, with D unresolved. Per germline, CDR1 SGHTA and CDR2 FQGTGA. The V end was cut by 5 bases, the J end by 4 bases, with 9 bases between. This CDR3 contains 13 residues. DNA for the CDR3: TGTGCCAGCAGCCCCAGTCCAAATCAGCCCCAGCATTTT. Translation gives CASSPSPNQPQHF.

This clone appeared a few times. The chain uses TRBV11-2 and TRBJ2-5; 11 bases are shared with TRBD2. Germline V lookup: CDR1 SGHAT, CDR2 FQNNGV. The CDR3 spans 17 residues. The J segment lost 2 bases and the V segment lost 0 bases, leaving 5 bases of the junction unmatched. The CDR3 DNA reads as TGTGCCAGCAGCTTAGATCTGGGACTAGCGGCGCAAGAGACCCAGTACTTC. Protein: CASSLDLGLAAQETQYF.

The chain has TRBV28 and TRBJ1-2; 9 bases are shared with TRBD1. Germline lookup yields CDR1 MDHEN and CDR2 SYDVKM. CDR3 length: 15 residues. Losses at the gene ends were 10 bases for V and 8 bases for J; bases not matched to a gene: 17. CDR3 residues: CAIHPGQGRLGGYTF. The CDR3 DNA reads as TGTGCCATCCATCCGGGACAGGGAAGGTTGGGGGGCTACACCTTC.

This clone was found a few times. The chain has TRBV11-2 and TRBJ2-5; 9 bases match TRBD1. V shed 3 bases, J shed 10 bases, and the junction held 12 bases outside the gene matches. The CDR3 is 15 amino acids. CDR1 is SGHAT, CDR2 FQNNGV, per germline. The CDR3 is CASSFGGDRGGVQYF. The CDR3 DNA reads as TGTGCCAGCAGCTTCGGGGGCGACAGGGGGGGGGTCCAGTACTTC.

V is TRBV5-8 and J is TRBJ2-7; D is undetermined. Germline CDR1 reads SGHTS; CDR2 reads YDEGEE. The length of the CDR3 is 13 residues. V was pared by 3 bases and J by 6 bases, with 13 bases between. As DNA, the CDR3 is TGTGCCAGCAGCTCAGCAGGAATTACCGAGCAGTACTTC. This codes for CASSSAGITEQYF.